The 7 T cell receptor beta chains presented below share a single source sample, sequenced in a study of cytomegalovirus exposure and HLA in healthy donors. 13 Jbeta primers and 60 Vbeta primers were used for the PCR. TCRdb's table, derived via immunoSEQ multiplex PCR, lists solely in-frame clones and lacks some. The sample consists of roughly 120,000 clones, 9.5% of them appearing once. The sequenced sample consisted of PBMCs. These receptors were taken from a man aged 30-40 years in good health and CMV-seronegative.

This clone has more than one count but fewer than ten. J is TRBJ1-1 and V is TRBV29-1; 8 bases map to TRBD1. CDR1 is SQVTM, CDR2 ANQGSEA, per germline. Trimming removed 1 base from V and 1 base from J; junction bases left unmatched: 2. The CDR3 has 14 amino acids. The CDR3 sequence is CSVEAGGGNTEAFF. The CDR3 nucleotides read TGCAGCGTTGAAGCAGGGGGCGGGAACACTGAAGCTTTCTTT.

This clone was detected only a few times. The chain employs TRBV10-3 and TRBJ2-7; TRBD1 is a possible D gene (5 bases). Trimming removed 7 bases at V and 0 bases at J, with 10 bases between. Per germline, CDR1 ENHRY and CDR2 SYGVKD. CDR3 length: 13 amino acids. The CDR3 protein is CAIKGPSSYEQYF. The CDR3 DNA reads as TGTGCCATCAAGGGGCCCTCCTCCTACGAGCAGTACTTC.

The chain is built from TRBV30 and TRBJ1-6; D possibly corresponds to TRBD1 (6 bases). CDR1 is GTSNPN and CDR2 is SVGIG in the germline V gene (reference sequence). The CDR3 is made up of 17 amino acids. The V gene lost 1 base and the J gene lost 3 bases, with 16 bases spanning the gap. In DNA, the CDR3 is TGTGCCTGGAGTGCTGGACAGTATGTGGGCTATAATTCACCCCTCCACTTT. Protein: CAWSAGQYVGYNSPLHF.

This clone was counted between two and nine times. The genes are TRBV30 and TRBJ1-5, with 7 bases lining up with TRBD1. The CDR3 is 14 amino acids. CDR1 is GTSNPN, CDR2 SVGIG, per germline (reference sequence). V shed 3 bases, J shed 2 bases, and the junction held 4 bases outside the gene matches. The CDR3 DNA sequence: TGTGCCTGGAGACCCGGGACAGGCAATCAGCCCCAGCATTTT. Translation: CAWRPGTGNQPQHF.

The chain uses TRBV5-1 and TRBJ2-6, with 10 bases aligning to TRBD1. Germline trimming cut 0 bases from V and 0 bases from J; bases unmatched to any gene: 9. CDR1 and CDR2 (germline): SGHRS, YFSETQ. The CDR3 runs 20 residues. The CDR3 region is CASSLALGGQGISGANVLTF. CDR3 DNA sequence: TGCGCCAGCAGCTTGGCATTAGGGGGACAGGGGATCTCTGGGGCCAACGTCCTGACTTTC.

Only a few counts were recorded for this clone. This chain uses TRBV5-1 with TRBJ2-3; D perhaps matches TRBD1 (6 bases). The V and J ends lost 1 base and 1 base respectively, with 10 bases between them. This CDR3 has 15 residues. Germline loops: CDR1 SGHRS, CDR2 YFSETQ. CDR3: CASSLFQGRTDTQYF. Written as DNA, the CDR3 is TGCGCCAGCAGCTTGTTTCAGGGGCGCACAGATACGCAGTATTTT.

The genes are TRBV2 and TRBJ2-3; 10 bases are a match to TRBD1. The CDR3 loop spans 15 amino acids. With 4 bases clipped from V and 1 base from J, the junction kept 2 bases outside the gene matches. Germline V gene sequence: CDR1 SNHLY, CDR2 FYNNEI. CDR3: CASSAGTGGTDTQYF. CDR3 coding DNA: TGTGCCAGCAGTGCTGGGACAGGGGGCACAGATACGCAGTATTTT.